One and the same sample provided the 26 T cell receptor beta chains below, sequenced in a study of cytomegalovirus exposure and HLA in healthy donors. With 60 Vbeta and 13 Jbeta primers, the PCR was carried out. TCRdb's copy holds only in-frame clones and misses some; the assay was immunoSEQ multiplex PCR. Among a few hundred thousand clones listed, 85% to 95% were seen once. Sequenced sample: PBMCs. The source of these receptors is a girl aged 2-10 years in good health and CMV-seronegative.

This sequence joins TRBV29-1 and TRBJ1-4, with D tentatively TRBD1 (5 bases). Germline V lookup: CDR1 SQVTM, CDR2 ANQGSEA. Trimming removed 2 bases from V and 8 bases from J, with 9 bases in between. This CDR3 is 12 amino acids long. CDR3 sequence: CSVEQGGEKLFF. The CDR3, as DNA: TGCAGCGTTGAACAGGGAGGCGAAAAACTGTTTTTT.

This chain uses TRBV6-5 with TRBJ1-1; D may be TRBD1 (5 bases). CDR3 length equals 13 residues. Trimming took off 6 bases at V and 4 bases at J, with 12 bases between the two ends. Germline assignment: CDR1 MNHEY and CDR2 SVGAGI. The chain's CDR3 is CASSLLGVTEAFF. For the CDR3, the DNA is TGTGCCAGCAGCCTCTTAGGGGTCACTGAAGCTTTCTTT.

The V call is TRBV5-1, the J call TRBJ2-1; 8 bases agree with TRBD2. Germline assignment: CDR1 SGHRS and CDR2 YFSETQ. V shed 2 bases, J shed 8 bases, and the junction held 15 bases outside the gene matches. The length of the CDR3 is 17 residues. Written as DNA, the CDR3 is TGCGCCAGCAGCTTCCCCCCCGGAGCGGGGGCGTGGGATGAGCAGTTCTTC. It is translated as CASSFPPGAGAWDEQFF.

The chain employs TRBV5-1 and TRBJ2-3, with D perhaps matching TRBD2 (5 bases). Germline V lookup: CDR1 SGHRS, CDR2 YFSETQ. Trimming cost V 2 bases and J 1 base, with 11 bases left between them. This CDR3 has 15 amino acids. The CDR3: CASSFPPGGTDTQYF. The CDR3 DNA sequence: TGCGCCAGCAGCTTCCCCCCCGGGGGCACAGATACGCAGTATTTT.

The V and J genes are TRBV6-5 and TRBJ2-7; D is unclear. The length of the CDR3 is 12 residues. In germline, CDR1 is MNHEY, CDR2 SVGAGI. Trimming cost V 6 bases and J 3 bases, with 9 bases left between them. CDR3 DNA: TGTGCCAGCAGCGTAAACGGCTACGAGCAGTACTTC. Its protein product is CASSVNGYEQYF.

The rearrangement links TRBV4-2 to TRBJ1-2, with 8 nucleotides matching TRBD1. The germline gives CDR1 LGHNA, CDR2 YNFKEQ. The length of the CDR3 is 13 residues. The junction had 2 bases not matched to a gene; V was cut back by 2 bases and J by 6 bases. Here the CDR3 reads CASSQQGADGYTF. The DNA for the CDR3 is TGTGCCAGCAGCCAACAGGGGGCGGATGGCTACACCTTC.

The chain combines TRBV5-1 with TRBJ2-1, with 12 nucleotides matching TRBD2. Per the germline V gene, CDR1 is SGHRS and CDR2 is YFSETQ. CDR3 length: 16 amino acids. V dropped 4 bases and J dropped 3; count of bases not matched to a gene: 5. The CDR3 protein is CASSIGLAGIYNEQFF. CDR3 nucleotide sequence: TGCGCCAGCAGCATAGGACTAGCGGGGATCTACAATGAGCAGTTCTTC. Full variable domain (remainder filled in from reference TRBV5-1 and TRBJ2-1): KAGVTQTPRYLIKTRGQQVTLSCSPISGHRSVSWYQQTPGQGLQFLFEYFSETQRNKGNFPGRFSGRQFSNSRSEMNVSTLELGDSALYLCASSIGLAGIYNEQFFGPGTRLTVL.

The rearrangement uses TRBV5-1 and TRBJ1-1; D not resolved. V lost 3 bases to trimming and J lost 3 bases, with 9 bases between them. CDR3 length equals 13 residues. Germline V gives CDR1 SGHRS, CDR2 YFSETQ. This chain's CDR3 is CASSWGADTEAFF. Written as DNA, the CDR3 is TGCGCCAGCAGCTGGGGAGCTGACACTGAAGCTTTCTTT.

This clone was seen a single time. The chain employs TRBV6-6 and TRBJ2-7, with 10 bases that match TRBD2. The CDR3 totals 14 residues. Germline lookup yields CDR1 MNHNY and CDR2 SVGAGI (reference sequence). The V segment lost 4 bases and the J segment 7 bases; nucleotides outside the gene matches: 7. CDR3 loop: CASSSLAGAGEQYF. The DNA for the CDR3 is TGTGCCAGCAGTTCCCTAGCGGGAGCGGGGGAGCAGTACTTC.

This clone has more than one count but fewer than ten. The rearrangement joins TRBV25-1 to TRBJ2-4; TRBD2 is a possible D gene (5 bases). This CDR3 region has 11 residues. From germline, CDR1 is MGHDK and CDR2 SYGVNS. The V end was cut by 6 bases, the J end by 6 bases, with 6 bases between. The CDR3 nucleotides are TGTGCCAGCAGCGAGGGAAACATTCAGTACTTC. Protein product: CASSEGNIQYF.

This sequence joins TRBV18 and TRBJ1-1; maybe TRBD1 (5 bases). Trimming removed 5 bases from V and 6 bases from J, with 7 bases in between. The CDR3 runs to 11 residues. Germline CDR1 reads KGHSH; CDR2 reads LQKENI. The CDR3 region has the DNA TGTGCCAGCTCAGCCAGGGCTGAAGCTTTCTTT. Translated, it gives CASSARAEAFF.

The chain recombines TRBV6-1 with TRBJ2-7; possible D gene TRBD2, 5 bases. The ends were cut back, 5 bases at V and 2 bases at J, with 13 bases in the middle. The CDR3 runs to 14 residues. Germline loops: CDR1 MNHNS, CDR2 SASEGT. The CDR3: CASSPLERPYEQYF. The CDR3 DNA is TGTGCCAGCAGTCCCCTGGAGCGGCCCTACGAGCAGTACTTC.

The count of this clone is one. The chain uses TRBV19 and TRBJ2-7, with D hard to call. The germline V gene has CDR1 LNHDA and CDR2 SQIVND (reference sequence). Trimming took off 8 bases at V and 0 bases at J, with 14 bases between the two ends. The CDR3 is 14 residues long. The chain's CDR3 is CASSPRYLSYEQYF. CDR3 DNA: TGTGCCAGTTCCCCCAGGTACCTCTCCTACGAGCAGTACTTC.

V is TRBV11-2 and J is TRBJ1-2; possibly TRBD1 for D (6 bases). Germline loops: CDR1 SGHAT, CDR2 FQNNGV. The CDR3 is 14 amino acids. V dropped 2 bases and J dropped 4 bases, with 11 bases sitting between them. The CDR3: CASSLTGISYGYTF. The CDR3 coding sequence is TGTGCCAGCAGCTTAACAGGGATCAGCTATGGCTACACCTTC. Full variable domain (remainder filled in from reference TRBV11-2 and TRBJ1-2): EAGVAQSPRYKIIEKRQSVAFWCNPISGHATLYWYQQILGQGPKLLIQFQNNGVVDDSQLPKDRFSAERLKGVDSTLKIQPAKLEDSAVYLCASSLTGISYGYTFGSGTRLTVV.

This chain joins TRBV5-8 and TRBJ1-2; D is unresolved. CDR3 length: 15 residues. The V gene's germline CDR1 is SGHTS and CDR2 YDEGEE. Trimming cost V 4 bases and J 8 bases, with 21 bases left between them. The CDR3 DNA sequence: TGTGCCAGCAGCCCTGGGCCTCACTCAATCCCGGGCTACACCTTC. This gives the protein CASSPGPHSIPGYTF.

The CDR3 loop reads CASSKPVNTEAFF. DNA for the CDR3: TGTGCCAGCAGCAAACCCGTGAACACTGAAGCTTTCTTT. The rearrangement links TRBV21-1 to TRBJ1-1. TRBV21-1 is a pseudogene. This CDR3 is built from 13 residues.

The genes are TRBV27 and TRBJ1-2, with 7 bases that match TRBD1. Germline CDR1 reads MNHEY; CDR2 reads SMNVEV (reference sequence). The CDR3 consists of 13 residues. The junction had 5 bases not matched to a gene; V was cut back by 6 bases and J by 4 bases. The CDR3 sequence: CASSPPGGYGYTF. The DNA of the CDR3 is TGTGCCAGCAGCCCCCCAGGGGGCTATGGCTACACCTTC.

This chain joins TRBV18 and TRBJ1-1; D may be TRBD1 (6 bases). V lost 0 bases and J lost 1, with 15 bases in between. Germline-derived CDR1 and CDR2 are KGHSH and LQKENI. The CDR3 is 17 amino acids. CDR3 DNA: TGTGCCAGCTCACCACCCTTGACGGACAGAGAGAACACTGAAGCTTTCTTT. Amino acid sequence: CASSPPLTDRENTEAFF.

The J gene is TRBJ2-7, the V gene TRBV5-5; 8 nucleotides agree with TRBD1. V lost 4 bases to trimming and J lost 6 bases; unmatched junction nucleotides: 9. This CDR3 has 14 amino acids. From germline, CDR1 is SGHKS and CDR2 YYEKEE (reference sequence). CDR3 sequence reads: CASSLWTGLGEQYF. In DNA form, the CDR3 reads TGTGCCAGCAGCCTATGGACAGGGCTAGGCGAGCAGTACTTC.

The chain joins TRBV21-1 to TRBJ2-7; the table names TRBD2, a call not compared with the DNA. TRBV21-1 is labeled a pseudogene. The CDR3 covers 15 residues. CDR3 bases: TGTGCCAGCAAGAGACTAGCGGGGGAGTCGGGCGAGCAGTACTTC. Amino acids: CASKRLAGESGEQYF.

The chain joins TRBV6-1 to TRBJ2-1, with a tentative D call TRBD2 (6 bases). The CDR3 is 15 residues long. Deletions cut 6 bases from V and 5 bases from J, with 17 bases between. Per germline, CDR1 MNHNS and CDR2 SASEGT. For the CDR3, the DNA is TGTGCCAGCAGGGGGGGACCCAGGGAACACAATGAGCAGTTCTTC. It codes for CASRGGPREHNEQFF.

This chain joins TRBV5-1 and TRBJ2-7; the D is unclear. The CDR3 is 14 residues long. Germline V lookup: CDR1 SGHRS, CDR2 YFSETQ. The V gene lost 4 bases and the J gene lost 0 bases, with 11 bases spanning the gap. The CDR3 protein is CASSLQQSSYEQYF. The CDR3 DNA is TGCGCCAGCAGCCTACAACAGAGCTCCTACGAGCAGTACTTC. Using reference TRBV5-1 and TRBJ2-7 for the parts outside the CDR3, the full variable domain is KAGVTQTPRYLIKTRGQQVTLSCSPISGHRSVSWYQQTPGQGLQFLFEYFSETQRNKGNFPGRFSGRQFSNSRSEMNVSTLELGDSALYLCASSLQQSSYEQYFGPGTRLTVT.

J is TRBJ2-7 and V is TRBV5-1; perhaps TRBD1 as D (6 bases). This CDR3 is built from 14 residues. Germline values: CDR1 SGHRS, CDR2 YFSETQ. V was trimmed by 0 bases and J by 5 bases, leaving 12 bases between them. This CDR3 is CASSLGQGINEQYF. The CDR3 nucleotides read TGCGCCAGCAGCTTGGGGCAGGGGATCAACGAGCAGTACTTC.

This clone was picked up one time. The gene calls are TRBV7-8 and TRBJ1-1, with unresolved D. Trimming shortened V by 4 bases and J by 0 bases, and 12 bases separated the two germline ends. This CDR3 region has 15 residues. The germline CDR1 and CDR2 sequences are SGHVS and FQNEAQ. DNA of the CDR3: TGTGCCAGCAGCTCAAGAACCGACATGAACACTGAAGCTTTCTTT. This translates into CASSSRTDMNTEAFF.

V is TRBV4-1 and J is TRBJ2-7, with D possibly matching TRBD2 (5 bases). V dropped 2 bases and J dropped 0 bases, with 17 bases sitting between them. Per the germline V gene, CDR1 is MGHRA and CDR2 is YSYEKL. The CDR3 covers 17 residues. CDR3 region: CASSQKDALGGSYEQYF. CDR3 in DNA: TGCGCCAGCAGCCAAAAAGATGCCCTCGGAGGCTCCTACGAGCAGTACTTC.

DNA of the CDR3: TGTGCCATCAGTTGGACTAGCGGAAGCACAGATACGCAGTATTTT. It specifies CAISWTSGSTDTQYF. This rearrangement joins TRBV10-3 to TRBJ2-3; 10 bases agree with TRBD2. The CDR3 is 15 amino acids. Germline lookup yields CDR1 ENHRY and CDR2 SYGVKD. V lost 5 bases and J lost 0; bases outside the gene matches: 2.